Each of the 30 T cell receptor beta chains below was sequenced from the same sample in a study of breast tumors, draining lymph nodes, adjacent tissues listed by TCRdb under 2016. The library was prepared using multiplex PCR. The instrument was an Illumina HiSeq 2000. In-frame beta chains were kept once TCRdb had trimmed the public reads at Q25 with fastp and called clones with MiXCR. When rows share a CDR3 protein, they turn into one entry using the most common DNA and genes. The sample table contains a few hundred thousand distinct CDR3 sequences; only one count was recorded for nearly 35% of them. The ten biggest clones cover approximately 3.6% of the sample. Lymph node samples came from the axillary draining lymph nodes of breast cancer patients. The sample comprised axillary lymph node tissue. These receptors were taken from a female donor with breast cancer. Some clones in this sample may be carry-over from other donors' samples.

This chain uses TRBV7-3 with TRBJ1-2; 11 nucleotides match TRBD1. V lost 6 bases, J lost 2 bases, and 2 bases stayed unmatched. This CDR3 spans 14 amino acids. The germline V gene encodes CDR1 SGHTA and CDR2 FQGTGA. The CDR3 DNA sequence: TGTGCCAGCAGTTGGACAGGGGGCAACTATGGCTACACCTTC. Encoded protein: CASSWTGGNYGYTF. Full variable domain (rest looked up from reference TRBV7-3 and TRBJ1-2): GAGVSQTPSNKVTEKGKYVELRCDPISGHTALYWYRQSLGQGPEFLIYFQGTGAADDSGLPNDRFFAVRPEGSVSTLKIQRTERGDSAVYLCASSWTGGNYGYTFGSGTRLTVV.

The V call is TRBV6-2 or TRBV6-3, the J call TRBJ1-5; 8 bases align to TRBD1. CDR1 MNHEY and CDR2 SVGEGT come from the germline V gene. The CDR3 runs 15 residues. V was pared by 7 bases and J by 7 bases, with 12 bases of the junction left unmatched. The CDR3 nucleotides read TGTGCCAGCACCCCCAGAGGACAGGGATTCCAGCCCCAGCATTTT. This sequence encodes CASTPRGQGFQPQHF.

This clonotype came up many times. The junction differs from germline at one of its ends, possibly a read error. V and J are TRBV7-7 and TRBJ2-5; 7 bases match TRBD2. CDR1 and CDR2 from the germline V gene are SSHAT and FNYEAQ (reference sequence). This CDR3 has 14 residues. The CDR3 DNA is TGTGCTAGCAGCTTGGTACCCGGGGGGGAGACCCAGTACTTC. Protein product: CASSLVPGGETQYF.

The V call is TRBV11-3, the J call TRBJ2-7, with TRBD2 matching 8 bases. This CDR3 region has 13 residues. CDR1 and CDR2 (germline): SGHNT, YENEEA. V lost 3 bases and J lost 6; bases outside the gene matches: 4. Here the CDR3 reads CASSFRTSSEQYF. The CDR3 DNA reads TGTGCCAGCAGCTTCCGGACTAGCTCCGAGCAGTACTTC. The whole variable domain, remainder taken from reference TRBV11-3 and TRBJ2-7, is EAGVVQSPRYKIIEKKQPVAFWCNPISGHNTLYWYLQNLGQGPELLIRYENEEAVDDSQLPKDRFSAERLKGVDSTLKIQPAELGDSAVYLCASSFRTSSEQYFGPGTRLTVT.

The chain has TRBV7-9 and TRBJ2-5, with 9 bases that match TRBD1. With the DNA end fitting TRBJ1-2 better, the J assignment may be wrong. Germline V gene sequence: CDR1 SEHNR, CDR2 FQNEAQ (reference sequence). This CDR3 region has 17 residues. In nucleotides, the CDR3 is TGTGCCAGCAGAACAATAACCGGGACAGGGAATTTCTATGGCTACACCTTC. Its protein is CASRTITGTGNFYGYTF.

This clonotype was counted many times. The chain carries TRBV6-2 or TRBV6-3 and TRBJ1-5; D gene uncertain. The length of the CDR3 is 14 residues. The V gene lost 8 bases and the J gene lost 2 bases, with 13 bases spanning the gap. CDR1 and CDR2 from the germline V gene are MNHEY and SVGEGT. In DNA, the CDR3 is TGTGCCAGCTGCCCTACGGTGGGCAATCAGCCCCAGCATTTT. Its protein is CASCPTVGNQPQHF.

At least ten counts were recorded for this clonotype. The junction differs from germline at one of its ends, possibly a read error. The V call is TRBV20-1, the J call TRBJ1-2; no clear D gene. Per germline, CDR1 DFQATT and CDR2 SNEGSKA (reference sequence). CDR3 length equals 12 residues. DNA of the CDR3: TGCAGTGCTCCGACCGATAACTATGGCTCCACCTTC. It codes for CSAPTDNYGSTF.

This clonotype showed up just a few times. A much larger clone sits a single nucleotide away, making a read error possible. The genes are TRBV20-1 and TRBJ1-5; D call uncertain. There are 14 residues in the CDR3. Germline CDR1 DFQATT, CDR2 SNEGSKA (reference sequence). The CDR3 loop reads CSARERNGNPPQHF. The DNA for the CDR3 is TGCAGTGCTAGAGAGCGTAATGGAAATCCGCCCCAGCATTTT.

Worth noting for this clonotype: This may come from a read error, since a much larger clone is one base off. The chain couples TRBV5-5 to TRBJ2-3; D may be TRBD2 (5 bases). There are 19 residues in the CDR3. Trimming took off 4 bases at V and 2 bases at J, with 26 bases between the two ends. The V gene's germline CDR1 is SGHKS and CDR2 YYEKEE (reference sequence). CDR3 nucleotide sequence: TGTGCCAGCAGCACCAGGCTGGCCGCGGACTCCTACCCCACAGATACGCAGTATTTT. It yields the protein CASSTRLAADSYPTDTQYF.

This chain connects TRBV20-1 to TRBJ2-1; TRBD1 agrees at 8 bases. From germline, CDR1 is DFQATT and CDR2 SNEGSKA (reference sequence). V trimming: 3 bases; J trimming: 9 bases; junction bases outside the gene matches: 13. The length of the CDR3 is 15 residues. Here the CDR3 reads CSARDTGTGRSEQFF. The CDR3 nucleotides read TGCAGTGCTAGGGACACCGGGACAGGTCGTAGTGAGCAGTTCTTC.

This clonotype was observed at least ten times. The chain carries TRBV7-9 and TRBJ1-3; D gene uncertain. Germline CDR1 is SEHNR and CDR2 is FQNEAQ (reference sequence). Trimming took 3 bases from V and 0 from J, leaving 9 bases between them. This CDR3 has 15 amino acids. The CDR3 protein is CASSFFASSGNTIYF. The CDR3 DNA sequence: TGTGCCAGCAGCTTTTTCGCCTCCTCTGGAAACACCATATATTTT.

This chain links TRBV5-4 with TRBJ2-2; 8 bases agree with TRBD2. The length of the CDR3 is 15 residues. V lost 0 bases to trimming and J lost 6 bases; unmatched junction nucleotides: 4. Germline loops: CDR1 SGHNT, CDR2 YYREEE (reference sequence). This chain's CDR3 is CASSLGTSRAGELFF. CDR3 nucleotide sequence: TGTGCCAGCAGCTTGGGGACTAGCCGGGCCGGGGAGCTGTTTTTT.

The count of this clonotype is one. This chain uses TRBV7-9 with TRBJ1-6; D perhaps matches TRBD1 (6 bases). The CDR3 covers 13 residues. Germline V gene sequence: CDR1 SEHNR, CDR2 FQNEAQ (reference sequence). Trimming took 5 bases from V and 13 from J, leaving 15 bases between them. The CDR3 bases are TGTGCCAGCAGCCGGATCCAGGGGTTGCCCCTCCACTTT. Protein: CASSRIQGLPLHF.

This chain links TRBV6-1 with TRBJ1-3; possible D gene TRBD1, 5 bases. There are 18 residues in the CDR3. The V gene lost 6 bases and the J gene lost 0 bases, with 21 bases spanning the gap. Looked up from germline, CDR1 is MNHNS and CDR2 is SASEGT. CDR3 sequence reads: CASSQRVSGQSSGNTIYF. DNA of the CDR3: TGTGCCAGCAGCCAAAGGGTTTCGGGGCAGAGCTCTGGAAACACCATATATTTT.

This clonotype came up many times. V is TRBV2 and J is TRBJ2-5, with 13 positions matching TRBD2. The V gene end was trimmed by 6 bases and the J gene end by 6 bases; junction bases not matched to a gene: 7. The CDR3 runs to 15 residues. Germline values: CDR1 SNHLY, CDR2 FYNNEI. As DNA, the CDR3 is TGTGCCAGCAGAACAGGACTAGCGGGGGCGCAGACCCAGTACTTC. Protein product: CASRTGLAGAQTQYF. Combining the CDR3 with reference TRBV2 and TRBJ2-5 gives the whole variable domain EPEVTQTPSHQVTQMGQEVILRCVPISNHLYFYWYRQILGQKVEFLVSFYNNEISEKSEIFDDQFSVERPDGSNFTLKIRSTKLEDSAMYFCASRTGLAGAQTQYFGPGTRLLVL.

The rearrangement uses TRBV7-9 and TRBJ2-3; D is unresolved. V was trimmed by 5 bases and J by 3 bases, leaving 6 bases between them. The germline V gene has CDR1 SEHNR and CDR2 FQNEAQ (reference sequence). The CDR3 spans 12 residues. The chain's CDR3 is CASSPATDTQYF. For the CDR3, the DNA is TGTGCCAGCAGCCCCGCGACAGATACGCAGTATTTT.

This clonotype showed up many times. V gene TRBV5-1 combines with J gene TRBJ2-1; a weak D match, TRBD2 (6 bases). The germline gives CDR1 SGHRS, CDR2 YFSETQ. The ends were cut back, 3 bases at V and 3 bases at J, with 16 bases in the middle. The CDR3 is 16 residues long. The CDR3 region is CASSWGDQRSYNEQFF. The CDR3 nucleotides read TGCGCCAGCAGCTGGGGGGACCAGCGGAGCTACAATGAGCAGTTCTTC.

In this sample, this clonotype turned up many times. The V call is TRBV18, the J call TRBJ2-3, with D unresolved. This CDR3 spans 12 amino acids. The V end lost 2 bases, the J end lost 4 bases, and 4 bases lay between the germline ends. CDR1 is KGHSH and CDR2 is LQKENI in the germline V gene. The CDR3 DNA reads as TGTGCCAGCTCACCAATCGCAGATACGCAGTATTTT. Translating it yields CASSPIADTQYF.

This clonotype was seen at least ten times. This rearrangement joins TRBV5-4 to TRBJ2-5; 9 positions match TRBD1. With 2 bases clipped from V and 4 bases from J, the junction kept 12 bases outside the gene matches. Germline CDR1 is SGHNT and CDR2 is YYREEE (reference sequence). This CDR3 spans 17 amino acids. The CDR3 sequence is CASSFTGTGYSGETQYF. In DNA form, the CDR3 reads TGTGCCAGCAGCTTTACCGGGACAGGGTACTCCGGAGAGACCCAGTACTTC.

This clonotype was detected ten times or more. The V and J genes are TRBV7-9 and TRBJ2-2; maybe TRBD2 (5 bases). There are 14 residues in the CDR3. CDR1 SEHNR and CDR2 FQNEAQ come from the germline V gene (reference sequence). V was trimmed by 4 bases and J by 1 base, leaving 7 bases between them. The CDR3, as DNA: TGTGCCAGCAGCTCCCGGGGGAACACCGGGGAGCTGTTTTTT. Translation: CASSSRGNTGELFF.

The chain links TRBV20-1 to TRBJ1-2; D is unclear. With 8 bases removed from V and 4 bases from J, the gap between germline ends came to 11 bases. The germline V gene has CDR1 DFQATT and CDR2 SNEGSKA (reference sequence). The CDR3 totals 11 residues. The CDR3 DNA sequence: TGCAGTAATAGGGCCCTCTATGGCTACACCTTC. Its protein product is CSNRALYGYTF.

This sequence joins TRBV28 and TRBJ1-3, with TRBD1 matching 8 bases. This CDR3 has 16 residues. V dropped 3 bases and J dropped 4; count of bases not matched to a gene: 8. The germline CDR1 and CDR2 sequences are MDHEN and SYDVKM. This chain's CDR3 is CASSLGGTGRGNTIYF. As DNA, the CDR3 is TGTGCCAGCAGTTTGGGGGGGACAGGAAGGGGAAACACCATATATTTT. Full variable domain (missing parts from reference TRBV28 and TRBJ1-3): DVKVTQSSRYLVKRTGEKVFLECVQDMDHENMFWYRQDPGLGLRLIYFSYDVKMKEKGDIPEGYSVSREKKERFSLILESASTNQTSMYLCASSLGGTGRGNTIYFGEGSWLTVV.

This clonotype was counted ten times or more. The rearrangement uses TRBV11-3 and TRBJ2-5, with D possibly matching TRBD2 (5 bases). Germline CDR1 reads SGHNT; CDR2 reads YENEEA. Trimming removed 3 bases at V and 5 bases at J, with 13 bases between. The length of the CDR3 is 14 residues. Here the CDR3 reads CASSLESGGETQYF. The CDR3 nucleotides read TGTGCCAGCAGCTTGGAATCGGGCGGGGAGACCCAGTACTTC.

The rearrangement uses TRBV20-1 and TRBJ1-6; D is undetermined. V dropped 0 bases and J dropped 6 bases, with 15 bases sitting between them. Germline values: CDR1 DFQATT, CDR2 SNEGSKA (reference sequence). This CDR3 comprises 16 residues. CDR3 sequence: CSARDERIPRNSPLHF. Here the CDR3 DNA reads TGCAGTGCTAGAGATGAGAGGATACCGCGTAATTCACCCCTCCACTTT.

In this sample, this clonotype turned up many times. V is TRBV12-3 or TRBV12-4 and J is TRBJ2-5, with D tentatively TRBD2 (6 bases). The CDR3 runs 14 residues. V shed 6 bases and J shed 1 base, with 12 bases lying between them. The CDR3 loop is CASRDHGSQETQYF. CDR3 DNA sequence: TGTGCCAGCAGGGATCACGGGAGCCAAGAGACCCAGTACTTC.

On this clonotype: A read error is likely, as this CDR3 ends without the conserved phenylalanine or tryptophan. The chain joins TRBV5-6 to TRBJ1-5, with D maybe TRBD1 (6 bases). Trimming took off 2 bases at V and 3 bases at J, with 9 bases between the two ends. The germline gives CDR1 SGHDT, CDR2 YYEEEE. The CDR3 runs 14 residues. The DNA of the CDR3 is TGTGCCAGCAGCTTAGGACAGCTCAATCAGCCCCAGCATTAT. Amino acids: CASSLGQLNQPQHY.

The chain is built from TRBV3-1 and TRBJ1-3, with no clear D. Trimming removed 1 base from V and 0 bases from J, with 13 bases in between. The CDR3 totals 17 residues. Looked up from germline, CDR1 is LGHDT and CDR2 is YNNKEL (reference sequence). The CDR3 bases are TGTGCCAGCAGCCAAGGGGAGGAGAGATACTCTGGAAACACCATATATTTT. It is translated as CASSQGEERYSGNTIYF.

This clonotype was detected many times. V is TRBV18 and J is TRBJ2-7; no firm D call. This CDR3 has 13 amino acids. From germline, CDR1 is KGHSH and CDR2 LQKENI. V shed 0 bases and J shed 5 bases, with 8 bases lying between them. CDR3 sequence: CASSPPTHNEQYF. In DNA form, the CDR3 reads TGTGCCAGCTCACCACCAACACACAACGAGCAGTACTTC.

Many counts were recorded for this clonotype. The V call is TRBV5-4, the J call TRBJ1-2; 9 bases are a match to TRBD1. Looked up from germline, CDR1 is SGHNT and CDR2 is YYREEE (reference sequence). Germline trimming cut 2 bases from V and 8 bases from J; bases unmatched to any gene: 10. The CDR3 loop spans 15 amino acids. CDR3: CASSFLGQGGAGYTF. The DNA of the CDR3 is TGTGCCAGCAGCTTCTTGGGACAGGGAGGAGCGGGCTACACCTTC.

In its sample, this clonotype was seen many times. The chain is built from TRBV9 and TRBJ1-2, with D hard to call. Deletions cut 0 bases from V and 6 bases from J, with 15 bases between. This CDR3 has 15 residues. The germline V gene has CDR1 SGDLS and CDR2 YYNGEE. CDR3 sequence: CASSVGNRASDGYTF. The CDR3 DNA reads as TGTGCCAGCAGCGTAGGTAACCGGGCGTCTGATGGCTACACCTTC.